This T cell receptor beta chain derives from a study of blood T cell repertoires in COVID-19. On the study more broadly: PBMCs, B-cell-depleted T cells, or T cells provided the cDNA or gDNA that made up the material.

The table came from immunoSEQ multiplex PCR; TCRdb's copy has only in-frame clones and leaves some out. The sample consists of about 180,000 clones, approximately 80% of them appearing once. Per germline, CDR1 SGHNT and CDR2 YYREEE (reference sequence). The CDR3 consists of 15 residues. V shed 2 bases, J shed 5 bases, and the junction held 9 bases outside the gene matches. The sequence was collected from a human donor in a cohort sampled during active COVID-19. The sample comprised peripheral blood. V and J are TRBV5-4 and TRBJ2-7, with TRBD1 matching 8 bases. DNA of the CDR3: TGTGCCAGCAGCTTCCAGGACAGGGCAGCCCACGAGCAGTACTTC. Amino acid sequence: CASSFQDRAAHEQYF.